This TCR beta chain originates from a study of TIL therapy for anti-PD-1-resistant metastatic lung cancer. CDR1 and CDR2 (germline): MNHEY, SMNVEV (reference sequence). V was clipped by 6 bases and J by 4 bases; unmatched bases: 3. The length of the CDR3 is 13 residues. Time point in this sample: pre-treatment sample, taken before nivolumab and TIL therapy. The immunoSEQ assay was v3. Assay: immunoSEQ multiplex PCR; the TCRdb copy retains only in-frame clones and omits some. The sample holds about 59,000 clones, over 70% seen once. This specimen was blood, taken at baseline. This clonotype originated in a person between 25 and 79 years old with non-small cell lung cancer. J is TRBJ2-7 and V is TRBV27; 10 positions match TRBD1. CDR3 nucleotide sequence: TGTGCCAGCAGGGGACAGGGGTCGTACGAGCAGTACTTC. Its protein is CASRGQGSYEQYF.